This paragraph reports one T cell receptor (beta chain). CDR1 is SGHNT and CDR2 is YYREEE in the germline V gene (reference sequence). The CDR3 runs to 14 residues. V lost 4 bases to trimming and J lost 0 bases, with 11 bases between them. This specimen belongs to a study of shared T cell receptors in the human thymus. Libraries were prepared by immunoSEQ multiplex PCR; TCRdb keeps only in-frame clonotypes and omits some of them. The data hold over 650,000 clones, with 70% to 90% observed a single time. The data were also submitted as part of a second study, on human thymus T cells. That work contributes: The donors were infants in Finland with congenital heart defects, otherwise immunologically healthy. The source of the thymus tissue was resections taken during corrective heart surgery. It looked as if thymic and blood repertoires used V and J genes in a biased way. Related research described strongly overlapping thymic repertoires in unrelated people.

The V and J genes are TRBV5-4 and TRBJ2-7; D may be TRBD2 (6 bases). Sequenced material: thymocytes. This receptor was identified in a boy younger than two with a congenital heart defect. DNA for the CDR3: TGTGCCAGCAGCCCGGAACTAGCCTCCTACGAGCAGTACTTC. This encodes CASSPELASYEQYF.